A single sample is the source of the 32 T cell receptor beta chains below, sequenced in a study of blood T cell repertoires in COVID-19. Clones were read by immunoSEQ multiplex PCR, and TCRdb kept only the in-frame ones, dropping some. The sample lists approximately 330,000 clones, 85% to 90% seen once, with approximately 4% in the top ten. Sequenced material: peripheral blood. The receptors shown here come from a woman aged 45-60 years with active or convalescent COVID-19.

The V gene is TRBV9, the J gene TRBJ2-3; TRBD1 is a possible D gene (6 bases). Germline-derived CDR1 and CDR2 are SGDLS and YYNGEE. Trimming left V 4 bases short and J 1 base short, with 13 bases between. The length of the CDR3 is 15 residues. The DNA of the CDR3 is TGTGCCAGCAGCCCACAGGGATATGGCACAGATACGCAGTATTTT. Its translation: CASSPQGYGTDTQYF.

V usage is TRBV28 and J usage is TRBJ2-7, with 9 bases that match TRBD2. CDR1 is MDHEN, CDR2 SYDVKM, per germline. The CDR3 spans 15 residues. V trimming: 2 bases; J trimming: 4 bases; junction bases outside the gene matches: 6. CDR3: CASSLAGGLNYEQYF. The CDR3 DNA sequence: TGTGCCAGCAGTTTAGCGGGAGGGCTTAATTACGAGCAGTACTTC.

The count of this clone is one. The chain uses TRBV30 and TRBJ2-5; 8 bases agree with TRBD1. CDR3 size: 14 residues. Trimming cost V 0 bases and J 2 bases; bases outside gene matches: 2. CDR1 and CDR2 from the germline V gene are GTSNPN and SVGIG (reference sequence). CDR3 coding DNA: TGTGCCTGGAGTGTAACAGGGGGTCAAGAGACCCAGTACTTC. Encoded protein: CAWSVTGGQETQYF.

This clone was recorded a few times. The rearrangement uses TRBV18 and TRBJ1-6; TRBD1 matches at 7 bases. Germline values: CDR1 KGHSH, CDR2 LQKENI. The CDR3 covers 18 residues. V was clipped by 3 bases and J by 8 bases; unmatched bases: 16. The CDR3 sequence: CASSPNLSGRGQDSPLHF. The CDR3 nucleotides read TGTGCCAGCTCACCGAACCTGTCTGGCAGAGGACAGGATTCACCCCTCCACTTT.

The chain recombines TRBV13 with TRBJ2-1; perhaps TRBD1 as D (6 bases). The CDR3 loop spans 15 amino acids. Per the germline V gene, CDR1 is PRHDT and CDR2 is FYEKMQ (reference sequence). Trimming left V 5 bases short and J 0 bases short, with 11 bases between. This CDR3 reads CASSPPDSSYNEQFF. The CDR3, as DNA: TGTGCCAGCAGCCCGCCGGACAGCTCCTACAATGAGCAGTTCTTC.

About this clone itself: One end of the junction does not line up with germline, which may come from a read error. The chain carries TRBV6-1 and TRBJ2-7; 8 bases line up with TRBD2. The length of the CDR3 is 11 residues. Germline V gives CDR1 MNHNS, CDR2 SASEGT. For the CDR3, the DNA is TGTGCCAGCAGTGAAGGGCTAGCGGGTCTCTTC. Protein: CASSEGLAGLF.

This chain connects TRBV6-5 to TRBJ1-2; 7 positions match TRBD1. V was pared by 4 bases and J by 3 bases, with 5 bases of the junction left unmatched. This CDR3 contains 14 residues. CDR1 is MNHEY and CDR2 is SVGAGI in the germline V gene. The CDR3 DNA follows: TGTGCCAGCAGTTTCGGACAGGCAGACTATGGCTACACCTTC. Translation gives CASSFGQADYGYTF.

CDR3 DNA sequence: TGCGCCAGCAGCTTTTTTCAGTACGGAGATGGCTACACCTTC. Translation gives CASSFFQYGDGYTF. This chain connects TRBV5-1 to TRBJ1-2; no definite D call. Germline CDR1 is SGHRS and CDR2 is YFSETQ. V was shortened by 2 bases and J by 6 bases, with 14 bases between the two germline ends. The CDR3 consists of 14 residues.

The chain couples TRBV6-4 to TRBJ1-1; no clear D gene. There are 13 residues in the CDR3. Trimming left V 6 bases short and J 5 bases short, with 13 bases between. From germline, CDR1 is MRHNA and CDR2 SNTAGT. CDR3: CASRSSAGTEAFF. The CDR3 DNA is TGTGCCAGCAGATCGAGTGCAGGTACTGAAGCTTTCTTT.

The chain uses TRBV3-1 (or the pseudogene TRBV3-2) and TRBJ1-6, with 7 bases matching TRBD1. CDR1 and CDR2 from the germline V gene are LGHDT and YNNKEL (reference sequence). Trimming removed 2 bases from V and 10 bases from J; junction bases left unmatched: 5. The CDR3 covers 14 residues. This CDR3 reads CASSQIQGGSPLHF. In nucleotides, the CDR3 is TGTGCCAGCAGCCAAATCCAGGGGGGATCACCCCTCCACTTT.

The V and J genes are TRBV6-2 or TRBV6-3 and TRBJ2-1; 10 bases are shared with TRBD1. The ends lost 0 bases at V and 12 bases at J; junction bases unmatched: 17. Looked up from germline, CDR1 is MNHEY and CDR2 is SVGEGT. CDR3 length: 18 residues. CDR3 DNA sequence: TGTGCCAGCAGTTACTCTGAAATCGTGGGACAGGGGTTGGCCGGGCAGTTCTTC. Amino acids: CASSYSEIVGQGLAGQFF.

The J gene is TRBJ2-7, the V gene TRBV5-1; possible D gene TRBD2, 5 bases. This CDR3 region has 18 residues. CDR1 SGHRS and CDR2 YFSETQ come from the germline V gene. Trimming stripped 1 base from V and 0 bases from J, with 20 bases between. Here the CDR3 reads CASSLTQLGELSSYEQYF. Here the CDR3 DNA reads TGCGCCAGCAGCTTGACACAACTCGGGGAGTTAAGCTCCTACGAGCAGTACTTC.

V usage is TRBV11-2 and J usage is TRBJ1-1; TRBD1 is a possible D gene (6 bases). This CDR3 comprises 16 residues. V was shortened by 1 base and J by 1 base, with 13 bases between the two germline ends. Germline CDR1 SGHAT, CDR2 FQNNGV. The CDR3 bases are TGTGCCAGCAGCTTAGTAGAGAGGGGGTGGAACACTGAAGCTTTCTTT. The encoded protein is CASSLVERGWNTEAFF.

The V gene is TRBV27, the J gene TRBJ1-5; no clear D gene. Deletions cut 6 bases from V and 3 bases from J, with 21 bases between. Germline assignment: CDR1 MNHEY and CDR2 SMNVEV (reference sequence). The CDR3 is 17 amino acids. In DNA form, the CDR3 reads TGTGCCAGCAGCCGGGAGGGCTCACTCCCTTACAATCAGCCCCAGCATTTT. Protein sequence: CASSREGSLPYNQPQHF.

The chain combines TRBV9 with TRBJ2-5; 12 positions agree with TRBD1. This CDR3 contains 15 residues. J was trimmed by 5 bases and V by 2 bases; bases with no gene match: 4. Germline CDR1 is SGDLS and CDR2 is YYNGEE. The CDR3 loop reads CASSVGQGARETQYF. CDR3 in DNA: TGTGCCAGCAGCGTGGGACAGGGGGCGCGGGAGACCCAGTACTTC.

The CDR3 is CASSLGAGTGTSNSPLHF. DNA of the CDR3: TGTGCCAGCAGCTTAGGGGCTGGGACAGGGACAAGTAATTCACCCCTCCACTTT. This chain links TRBV7-9 with TRBJ1-6; 9 bases map to TRBD1. The CDR3 is 18 residues long. Germline lookup yields CDR1 SEHNR and CDR2 FQNEAQ (reference sequence). J gave up 6 bases and V 1 base, and 10 bases lay outside the gene matches.

This sequence joins TRBV25-1 and TRBJ1-5; 9 bases line up with TRBD1. The V segment lost 6 bases and the J segment 4 bases; nucleotides outside the gene matches: 1. The germline gives CDR1 MGHDK, CDR2 SYGVNS. This CDR3 contains 13 residues. The CDR3 DNA sequence: TGTGCCAGCAGCGGGACAGGGAATCAGCCCCAGCATTTT. As protein: CASSGTGNQPQHF.

The V gene is TRBV5-1, the J gene TRBJ2-7; 8 nucleotides agree with TRBD2. The CDR3 has 15 amino acids. Germline values: CDR1 SGHRS, CDR2 YFSETQ. Trimming took 0 bases from V and 2 from J; bases not matched to a gene: 4. The CDR3 DNA is TGCGCCAGCAGCTTGGTTAGCGGGGTACCCTACGAGCAGTACTTC. As protein: CASSLVSGVPYEQYF.

The J gene is TRBJ2-7, the V gene TRBV11-2, with D hard to call. This CDR3 comprises 14 residues. Trimming removed 2 bases at V and 3 bases at J, with 11 bases between. Germline values: CDR1 SGHAT, CDR2 FQNNGV. The CDR3 here is CASSLLRGNYEQYF. Here the CDR3 DNA reads TGTGCCAGCAGCTTATTGCGAGGTAACTACGAGCAGTACTTC. The variable domain in full, with the rest retrieved from reference TRBV11-2 and TRBJ2-7, is EAGVAQSPRYKIIEKRQSVAFWCNPISGHATLYWYQQILGQGPKLLIQFQNNGVVDDSQLPKDRFSAERLKGVDSTLKIQPAKLEDSAVYLCASSLLRGNYEQYFGPGTRLTVT.

This rearrangement joins TRBV30 to TRBJ1-1; D unclear. With 0 bases removed from V and 5 bases from J, the gap between germline ends came to 16 bases. This CDR3 has 15 residues. From germline, CDR1 is GTSNPN and CDR2 SVGIG (reference sequence). The CDR3 spells CAWSVRNHLRTEAFF. CDR3 coding DNA: TGTGCCTGGAGTGTACGTAATCACCTCAGGACTGAAGCTTTCTTT.

The gene calls are TRBV27 and TRBJ1-1; 9 positions agree with TRBD1. The germline CDR1 and CDR2 sequences are MNHEY and SMNVEV (reference sequence). J lost 3 bases, V lost 0 bases, and 14 bases had no gene match. This CDR3 contains 19 residues. In DNA form, the CDR3 reads TGTGCCAGCAGTTTATCGTGGACAGGGGTAGATACGAAGTACACTGAAGCTTTCTTT. Translation gives CASSLSWTGVDTKYTEAFF.

The chain employs TRBV10-3 and TRBJ1-6; 11 bases align to TRBD1. There are 17 residues in the CDR3. Germline V gene lookup returns CDR1 ENHRY and CDR2 SYGVKD. The V and J ends lost 0 bases and 7 bases, in that order; junction bases with no gene match: 5. The CDR3 loop reads CAISESYGQGANSPLHF. As DNA, the CDR3 is TGTGCCATCAGTGAGTCTTATGGACAGGGGGCGAATTCACCCCTCCACTTT.

The table lists this clone with a few counts. The rearrangement joins TRBV4-3 to TRBJ2-2; weak D call: TRBD1 (6 bases). The CDR3 has 14 residues. Deletions cut 1 base from V and 5 bases from J, with 8 bases between. Germline V CDR1 and CDR2: LGHNA, YSLEER. CDR3 loop: CASSQVTGTGELFF. The CDR3 coding sequence is TGCGCCAGCAGCCAAGTTACAGGGACCGGGGAGCTGTTTTTT.

Written as DNA, the CDR3 is TGTGCCAGCAGGGCGGCAGGGAAGTCTAGAGGCTACACCTTC. It yields the protein CASRAAGKSRGYTF. V gene TRBV11-2 combines with J gene TRBJ1-2; maybe TRBD1 (5 bases). Germline CDR1 reads SGHAT; CDR2 reads FQNNGV. The CDR3 loop spans 14 amino acids. Trimming removed 6 bases from V and 8 bases from J, with 19 bases in between.

This clone was observed once. The chain combines TRBV3-1 (or the pseudogene TRBV3-2) with TRBJ2-1, with 8 bases fitting TRBD1. With V trimmed by 4 bases and J by 8 bases, 10 bases remained unmatched. Germline assignment: CDR1 LGHDT and CDR2 YNNKEL (reference sequence). The CDR3 totals 15 residues. The CDR3 bases are TGTGCCAGCAGCCTTCCCGGGACAGGTACGGATGAGCAGTTCTTC. Translated: CASSLPGTGTDEQFF.

The chain employs TRBV5-4 and TRBJ1-1, with 7 nucleotides matching TRBD1. CDR3 length equals 17 residues. The germline V gene encodes CDR1 SGHNT and CDR2 YYREEE (reference sequence). The J segment lost 1 base and the V segment lost 4 bases, leaving 13 bases of the junction unmatched. CDR3 amino acids: CASSQIFYTGENTEAFF. The CDR3 nucleotides are TGTGCCAGCAGCCAAATATTTTACACAGGGGAGAACACTGAAGCTTTCTTT.

Written as DNA, the CDR3 is TGTGCCAGCAGCCACGGACAGGACTACGAGCAGTACTTC. Its translation is CASSHGQDYEQYF. The chain recombines TRBV7-2 with TRBJ2-7, with 7 positions matching TRBD1. Germline V gene sequence: CDR1 SGHTA, CDR2 FQGNSA. CDR3 length: 13 amino acids. V gave up 5 bases and J gave up 3 bases; unmatched junction bases: 4.

The gene calls are TRBV6-5 and TRBJ1-6, with TRBD1 as a possible D gene (5 bases). Germline assignment: CDR1 MNHEY and CDR2 SVGAGI. The V end was cut by 4 bases, the J end by 14 bases, with 24 bases between. CDR3 length: 16 residues. For the CDR3, the DNA is TGTGCCAGCAGTTCCCGTGTCGCAGGGAGCCGGGGGGCCCTCCACTTT. Protein product: CASSSRVAGSRGALHF.

V usage is TRBV28 and J usage is TRBJ1-2, with 7 bases aligning to TRBD1. Trimming took 6 bases from V and 7 from J; bases not matched to a gene: 8. There are 13 residues in the CDR3. Germline V CDR1 and CDR2: MDHEN, SYDVKM. CDR3 sequence (DNA): TGTGCCAGCAGCTATACAGGGGACCCTGGCTACACCTTC. This codes for CASSYTGDPGYTF.

In nucleotides, the CDR3 is TGTGCCAGCAGCCCCGTCTCAGATACGCAGTATTTT. Translated: CASSPVSDTQYF. The rearrangement joins TRBV7-2 to TRBJ2-3; no clear D. This CDR3 has 12 residues. The V and J ends lost 5 bases and 4 bases respectively, with 7 bases between them. The germline V gene encodes CDR1 SGHTA and CDR2 FQGNSA.

The chain combines TRBV23-1 with TRBJ1-6, with 7 bases aligning to TRBD1. TRBV23-1 is identified as an open reading frame with a role that is uncertain. The CDR3 totals 15 residues. The trim removed 4 bases at V and 8 bases at J, leaving 8 bases unmatched. The CDR3 DNA is TGCGCCAGCAGTCCTACAGGGGTGGGGGATTCACCCCTCCACTTT. It yields the protein CASSPTGVGDSPLHF.

V usage is TRBV10-3 and J usage is TRBJ1-1; TRBD1 might be the D (6 bases). The length of the CDR3 is 16 residues. V was shortened by 0 bases and J by 0 bases, with 11 bases between the two germline ends. CDR1 is ENHRY, CDR2 SYGVKD, per germline. CDR3 nucleotide sequence: TGTGCCATCAGTGAGTCGGGCCAGGGGATGAACACTGAAGCTTTCTTT. This codes for CAISESGQGMNTEAFF.